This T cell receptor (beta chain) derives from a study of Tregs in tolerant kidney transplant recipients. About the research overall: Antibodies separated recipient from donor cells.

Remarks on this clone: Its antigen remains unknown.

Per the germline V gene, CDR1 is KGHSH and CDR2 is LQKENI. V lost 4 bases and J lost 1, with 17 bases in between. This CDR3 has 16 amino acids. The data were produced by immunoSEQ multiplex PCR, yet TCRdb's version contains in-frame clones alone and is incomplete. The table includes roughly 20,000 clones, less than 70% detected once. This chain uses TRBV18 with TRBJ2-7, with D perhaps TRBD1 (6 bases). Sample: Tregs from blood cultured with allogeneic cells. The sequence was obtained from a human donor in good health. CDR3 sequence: CASSLSQGLISYEQYF. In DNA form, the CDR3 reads TGTGCCAGCTCACTCTCACAGGGCCTTATTTCCTACGAGCAGTACTTC.